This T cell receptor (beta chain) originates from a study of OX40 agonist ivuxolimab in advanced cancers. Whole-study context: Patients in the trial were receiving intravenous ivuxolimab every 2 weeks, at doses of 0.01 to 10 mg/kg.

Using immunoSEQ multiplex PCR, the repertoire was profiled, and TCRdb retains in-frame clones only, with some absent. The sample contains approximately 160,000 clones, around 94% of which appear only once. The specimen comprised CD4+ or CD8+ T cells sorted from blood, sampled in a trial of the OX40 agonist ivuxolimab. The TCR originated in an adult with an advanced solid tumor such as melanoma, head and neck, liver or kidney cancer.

The CDR3 sequence: CSVSLSRGLQFF. In nucleotides, the CDR3 is TGCAGCGTTTCGCTGTCGCGCGGGCTGCAGTTCTTC. This chain links TRBV29-1 with TRBJ2-1; D may be TRBD2 (5 bases). This CDR3 is built from 12 residues. The germline CDR1 and CDR2 sequences are SQVTM and ANQGSEA. Trimming cost V 5 bases and J 12 bases, with 17 bases left between them.